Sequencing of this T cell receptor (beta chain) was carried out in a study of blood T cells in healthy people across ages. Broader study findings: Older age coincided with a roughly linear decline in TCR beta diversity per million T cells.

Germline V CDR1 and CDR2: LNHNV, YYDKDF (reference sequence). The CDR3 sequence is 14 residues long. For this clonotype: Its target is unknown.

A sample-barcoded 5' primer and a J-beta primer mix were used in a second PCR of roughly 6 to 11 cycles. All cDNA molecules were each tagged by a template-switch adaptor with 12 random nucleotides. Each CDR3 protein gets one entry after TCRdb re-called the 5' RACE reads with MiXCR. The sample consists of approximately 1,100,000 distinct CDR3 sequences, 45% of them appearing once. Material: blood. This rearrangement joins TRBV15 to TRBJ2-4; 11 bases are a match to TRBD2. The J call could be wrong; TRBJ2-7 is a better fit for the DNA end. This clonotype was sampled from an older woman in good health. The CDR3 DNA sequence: TGTGCCACCAGAAGGACTAGCGGGCTTCACGAGCAGTACTTC. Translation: CATRRTSGLHEQYF.